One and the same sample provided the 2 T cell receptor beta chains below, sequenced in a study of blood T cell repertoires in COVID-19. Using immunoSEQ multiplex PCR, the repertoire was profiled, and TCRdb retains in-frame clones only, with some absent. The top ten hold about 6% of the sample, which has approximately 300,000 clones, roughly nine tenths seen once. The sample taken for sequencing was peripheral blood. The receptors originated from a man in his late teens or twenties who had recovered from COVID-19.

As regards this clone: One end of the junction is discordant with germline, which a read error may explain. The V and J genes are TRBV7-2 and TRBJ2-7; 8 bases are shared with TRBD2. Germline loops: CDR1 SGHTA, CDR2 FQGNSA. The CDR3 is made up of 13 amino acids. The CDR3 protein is CASSPRGSGVEHF. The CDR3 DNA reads TGTGCCAGCAGCCCCCGGGGTAGCGGGGTGGAACACTTC.

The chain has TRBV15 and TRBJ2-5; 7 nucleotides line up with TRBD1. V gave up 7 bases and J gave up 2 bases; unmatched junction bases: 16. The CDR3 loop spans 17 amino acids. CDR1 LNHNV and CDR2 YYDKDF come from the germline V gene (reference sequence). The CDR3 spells CATKGAEVRWGQETQYF. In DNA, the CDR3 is TGTGCCACCAAGGGGGCGGAGGTCCGTTGGGGTCAAGAGACCCAGTACTTC.